The rows below give T cell receptor beta chains drawn from one sample of a study of OX40 agonist ivuxolimab in advanced cancers. Only in-frame clones appear in the TCRdb table, and some are missing; sequencing was by immunoSEQ multiplex PCR. The data hold about 83,000 clones, with roughly 88% observed a single time. Material: CD4+ or CD8+ T cells sorted from blood, obtained in a trial of the OX40 agonist ivuxolimab. The source of these receptors is an adult with an advanced solid tumor such as melanoma, head and neck, liver or kidney cancer. CDR3s include the opening cysteine and the closing phenylalanine or tryptophan. A D gene is named only where the DNA matches it firmly. Clone size is not always given. Where it is, it says once, few, many or a class for expanded clones.

>.|once|TRBJ2-7|TRBV5-6
CASSLYGGATTSEQYF
TGTGCCAGCAGCTTATACGGGGGCGCAACTACCTCCGAGCAGTACTTC
>TRBD1|.|TRBJ1-1|TRBV29-1
CSVGRTGGHMNTEAFF
TGCAGCGTTGGCCGCACAGGGGGACACATGAACACTGAAGCTTTCTTT
>.|.|TRBJ2-7|TRBV6-1
CASSEALQLREQYF
TGTGCCAGCAGTGAAGCGCTTCAACTACGAGAGCAGTACTTC
>TRBD2|.|TRBJ2-5|TRBV5-1
CASSLTSGETQYF
TGCGCCAGCAGCTTGACTAGCGGAGAGACCCAGTACTTC
>.|few|TRBJ1-2|TRBV4-1
CASSQERGPYGYTF
TGCGCCAGCAGCCAAGAGAGGGGACCGTATGGCTACACCTTC
>.|few|TRBJ1-6|TRBV4-3
CASSQESRVSVINSPLHF
TGCGCCAGCAGCCAAGAATCTAGAGTATCGGTCATTAATTCACCCCTCCACTTT
>.|.|TRBJ1-2|TRBV7-2
CASSLAAARTSYGYTF
TGTGCCAGCAGCTTAGCCGCCGCCAGGACTTCCTATGGCTACACCTTC
>.|.|TRBJ1-4|TRBV19
CASSSRTGTREKLFF
TGTGCCAGTAGTTCCAGAACCGGGACGCGTGAAAAACTGTTTTTT
>.|.|TRBJ1-2|TRBV29-1
CSAPGHSNYGYTF
TGCAGCGCCCCGGGACACTCTAACTATGGCTACACCTTC
>.|.|TRBJ2-5|TRBV5-1
CASSVGPEETQYF
TGCGCCAGCAGCGTTGGACCGGAGGAGACCCAGTACTTC
>.|.|TRBJ2-1|TRBV11-2
CASSPARASYNEQFF
TGTGCCAGCAGCCCCGCCAGGGCGTCCTACAATGAGCAGTTCTTC
>TRBD2|.|TRBJ2-3|TRBV7-9
CASSLAASGRPDTQYF
TGTGCCAGCAGCTTAGCGGCTAGCGGGAGACCAGATACGCAGTATTTT
>TRBD1|.|TRBJ1-5|TRBV2
CASKQGYSGNQPQHF
TGTGCCAGCAAACAGGGGTATAGTGGCAATCAGCCCCAGCATTTT
>TRBD2|.|TRBJ2-7|TRBV5-4
CASSLGLAVPYEQYF
TGTGCCAGCAGCTTGGGACTAGCGGTTCCCTACGAGCAGTACTTC
>.|.|TRBJ1-1|TRBV5-1
CASSSTGQEAFF
TGCGCCAGCAGCTCGACAGGACAAGAAGCTTTCTTT
>.|medium-sized|TRBJ1-1|TRBV2
CASSEYGDTEAFF
TGTGCCAGCAGTGAATACGGGGACACTGAAGCTTTCTTT
>.|.|TRBJ2-2|TRBV19
CAAQDSTGELFF
TGTGCCGCACAGGACTCGACCGGGGAGCTGTTTTTT
>.|.|TRBJ2-1|TRBV5-4
CASSWTQGDEQFF
TGTGCCAGCAGTTGGACACAGGGAGATGAGCAGTTCTTC
>.|.|TRBJ1-1|TRBV11-3
CASSLAQNTEAFF
TGTGCCAGCAGCTTAGCACAGAACACTGAAGCTTTCTTT
>.|.|TRBJ2-5|TRBV19
CASGRETQYF
TGTGCCAGTGGTAGGGAGACCCAGTACTTC
>.|once|TRBJ2-2|TRBV12-2
CASRLGGGRCAGELFF
TGTGCAAGTCGCTTAGGAGGCGGGAGATGTGCCGGGGAGCTGTTTTTT
>.|.|TRBJ1-3|TRBV30
CAWAPSPGNTIYF
TGTGCCTGGGCTCCGTCCCCTGGAAACACCATATATTTT
>.|.|TRBJ2-6|TRBV29-1
CSVSSIQSRANVLTF
TGCAGCGTTAGTAGCATACAAAGTCGGGCCAACGTCCTGACTTTC
>.|.|TRBJ1-2|TRBV5-1
CASSPGQPTNYGYTF
TGCGCCAGCAGCCCCGGACAGCCGACTAACTATGGCTACACCTTC
>.|.|TRBJ1-1|TRBV2
CASSEESGTEAFF
TGTGCCAGCAGTGAAGAGTCTGGCACTGAAGCTTTCTTT
>.|.|TRBJ1-1|TRBV5-1
CASSPLSTSSTEAFF
TGCGCCAGCAGCCCACTATCCACTTCATCCACTGAAGCTTTCTTT
>.|.|TRBJ1-2|TRBV9
CASSVGMAGEKGYTF
TGTGCCAGCAGCGTAGGAATGGCTGGAGAAAAAGGCTACACCTTC
>.|.|TRBJ1-2|TRBV9
CASSDGGKDGYTF
TGTGCCAGCAGCGACGGCGGGAAGGATGGCTACACCTTC
>TRBD2|.|TRBJ2-7|TRBV5-1
CASSLTSDVYEQYF
TGCGCCAGCAGCTTGACTAGCGACGTCTACGAGCAGTACTTC
>.|.|TRBJ1-2|TRBV30
CAWAFPPFNYGYTF
TGTGCCTGGGCTTTTCCCCCGTTTAACTATGGCTACACCTTC
>TRBD1|.|TRBJ1-4|TRBV6-6
CASSYMAGTGLEKLFF
TGTGCCAGCAGTTATATGGCGGGGACAGGCCTGGAAAAACTGTTTTTT
>TRBD1|.|TRBJ1-1|TRBV5-1
CASSSDRGSNTEAFF
TGCGCCAGCAGCTCAGACAGGGGGTCGAACACTGAAGCTTTCTTT
>TRBD2|once|TRBJ2-1|TRBV7-9
CASSSSYQGLVSYNEQFF
TGTGCCAGCAGCTCAAGCTACCAAGGACTAGTCTCCTACAATGAGCAGTTCTTC
>TRBD2|.|TRBJ2-1|TRBV7-6
CASSLSRLAGAGEQFF
TGTGCCAGCAGCTTATCCAGACTAGCGGGAGCGGGTGAGCAGTTCTTC
>.|.|TRBJ2-7|TRBV4-2
CASSQVSGSSYEQYF
TGTGCCAGCAGCCAAGTTTCCGGGTCCTCCTACGAGCAGTACTTC
>TRBD1|.|TRBJ1-2|TRBV6-1
CASSDNTGAEGYTF
TGTGCCAGCAGTGACAACACAGGGGCAGAAGGCTACACCTTC
>TRBD1|.|TRBJ2-7|TRBV5-6
CASTWTGPSYEQYF
TGTGCCAGCACCTGGACAGGGCCCTCCTACGAGCAGTACTTC
>.|.|TRBJ2-5|TRBV7-6
CASSSGRSQETQYF
TGTGCCAGCAGCTCCGGACGGAGCCAGGAGACCCAGTACTTC
>.|once|TRBJ2-3|TRBV4-2
CASSSKSLGTDTQYF
TGTGCCAGCAGTTCAAAATCTCTAGGCACAGATACGCAGTATTTT
>.|.|TRBJ2-1|TRBV7-2
CASSNEGGAYNEQFF
TGTGCCAGCAGTAATGAGGGGGGAGCCTACAATGAGCAGTTCTTC
>.|once|TRBJ2-3|TRBV6-6
CASSYSGGFTDTQYF
TGTGCCAGCAGTTACTCTGGGGGGTTCACAGATACGCAGTATTTT
>.|.|TRBJ2-2|TRBV4-2
CASSRRGWGKDTGELFF
TGTGCCAGCTCTCGAAGGGGGTGGGGGAAGGACACCGGGGAGCTGTTTTTT